Below, 24 T cell receptor beta chains from the same sample are listed, as sequenced in a study of CD8 T cells in ankylosing spondylitis. TCRdb analysed the 5' RACE reads with MiXCR anew, one entry per CDR3 protein. The table lists 250,000 or so distinct CDR3 sequences, about 18% of them singletons. Sequenced material: blood, either unsorted or a sorted T cell fraction (not recorded which). Receptors originate from a male donor with ankylosing spondylitis or in good health (not recorded which).

This clonotype showed up many times. The J gene is TRBJ1-1, the V gene TRBV27, with 7 positions matching TRBD1. The CDR3 has 15 residues. V shed 3 bases, J shed 5 bases, and the junction held 9 bases outside the gene matches. CDR1 is MNHEY, CDR2 SMNVEV, per germline (reference sequence). CDR3 loop: CASSFEGAGNTEAFF. Here the CDR3 DNA reads TGTGCCAGCAGTTTCGAGGGGGCAGGGAATACTGAAGCTTTCTTT.

The CDR3 protein is CASIPGGGQLYNEQFF. In nucleotides, the CDR3 is TGTGCCAGCATCCCCGGAGGGGGACAGCTCTACAATGAGCAGTTCTTC. V is TRBV27 and J is TRBJ2-1; perhaps TRBD1 as D (7 bases). V lost 7 bases to trimming and J lost 3 bases, with 19 bases between them. The CDR3 has 16 residues. Germline CDR1 is MNHEY and CDR2 is SMNVEV (reference sequence).

This clonotype was counted between two and nine times. This rearrangement joins TRBV20-1 to TRBJ2-1, with TRBD2 identical over 10 bases. The CDR3 consists of 14 residues. The V gene's germline CDR1 is DFQATT and CDR2 SNEGSKA (reference sequence). V trimming: 5 bases; J trimming: 3 bases; junction bases outside the gene matches: 4. CDR3 loop: CSAFGLADYNEQFF. The CDR3 DNA follows: TGCAGTGCTTTTGGACTAGCGGACTACAATGAGCAGTTCTTC.

This sequence joins TRBV24-1 and TRBJ2-1, with D perhaps matching TRBD2 (6 bases). Germline CDR1 reads KGHDR; CDR2 reads SFDVKD. This CDR3 contains 16 residues. Trimming stripped 3 bases from V and 3 bases from J, with 14 bases between. CDR3 DNA sequence: TGTGCCACCAGTGATGCGTCGGGACTCATCTACAATGAGCAGTTCTTC. It codes for CATSDASGLIYNEQFF.

This clonotype has a count of ten or more. This chain uses TRBV7-3 with TRBJ2-1; 9 bases are shared with TRBD1. V shed 8 bases and J 6 bases; nucleotides not matched to a gene: 5. The CDR3 covers 13 residues. Germline V gene sequence: CDR1 SGHTA, CDR2 FQGTGA. DNA for the CDR3: TGTGCCAGCGGGACAGGGAGTTCCAATGAGCAGTTCTTC. It codes for CASGTGSSNEQFF. Based on the CDR3 plus reference TRBV7-3 and TRBJ2-1, the full variable domain is GAGVSQTPSNKVTEKGKYVELRCDPISGHTALYWYRQSLGQGPEFLIYFQGTGAADDSGLPNDRFFAVRPEGSVSTLKIQRTERGDSAVYLCASGTGSSNEQFFGPGTRLTVL.

This clonotype was detected ten times or more. The chain links TRBV12-3 or TRBV12-4 to TRBJ2-7; 10 bases map to TRBD1. V gave up 5 bases and J gave up 5 bases; unmatched junction bases: 6. The CDR3 consists of 14 residues. The CDR3 DNA is TGTGCCAGCAGTCCCGGGACAGGGGTGAACGAGCAGTACTTC. As protein: CASSPGTGVNEQYF.

The chain employs TRBV5-1 and TRBJ2-5; D is possibly TRBD1 or TRBD2 (5 bases each). In germline, CDR1 is SGHRS, CDR2 YFSETQ. The CDR3 is 16 amino acids. V was pared by 1 base and J by 7 bases, with 20 bases between. Here the CDR3 reads CASSLPGPVGEGTQYF. The CDR3 DNA reads TGCGCCAGCAGCTTGCCGGGACCAGTGGGAGAGGGGACCCAGTACTTC.

A few counts support this clonotype. The chain carries TRBV7-2 and TRBJ2-2; no firm D call. The ends were cut back, 5 bases at V and 8 bases at J, with 15 bases in the middle. The CDR3 runs 14 residues. Germline V CDR1 and CDR2: SGHTA, FQGNSA. The DNA of the CDR3 is TGTGCCAGCAGCCCAGCGAGTGGGCAGGGGGAGCTGTTTTTT. Encoded protein: CASSPASGQGELFF.

The chain employs TRBV20-1 and TRBJ1-4; D ambiguous. V lost 1 base, J lost 0 bases, and 6 bases lay in between. The CDR3 contains 14 residues. Germline-derived CDR1 and CDR2 are DFQATT and SNEGSKA (reference sequence). This CDR3 is CSARGRTTNEKLFF. In nucleotides, the CDR3 is TGCAGTGCTAGAGGACGGACAACTAATGAAAAACTGTTTTTT.

The chain links TRBV2 to TRBJ2-5, with unresolved D. This CDR3 is 14 amino acids long. V lost 4 bases and J lost 1, with 10 bases in between. Germline CDR1 and CDR2: SNHLY and FYNNEI. The CDR3 DNA sequence: TGTGCCAGCAGTGGAAGCGTTACCCAAGAGACCCAGTACTTC. Translation: CASSGSVTQETQYF. Using reference TRBV2 and TRBJ2-5 for the parts outside the CDR3, the full variable domain is EPEVTQTPSHQVTQMGQEVILRCVPISNHLYFYWYRQILGQKVEFLVSFYNNEISEKSEIFDDQFSVERPDGSNFTLKIRSTKLEDSAMYFCASSGSVTQETQYFGPGTRLLVL.

This clonotype showed up just a few times. The chain carries TRBV4-1 and TRBJ2-2; no definite D call. V was clipped by 4 bases and J by 2 bases, with 14 bases between them. The CDR3 covers 16 residues. Germline V gene lookup returns CDR1 MGHRA and CDR2 YSYEKL. The CDR3 nucleotides read TGCGCCAGCAGCCCCTCCCCGACCTTTAACACCGGGGAGCTGTTTTTT. Translation: CASSPSPTFNTGELFF.

This clonotype was found many times. The chain carries TRBV6-5 and TRBJ2-1; 12 bases align to TRBD2. The V segment lost 2 bases and the J segment 8 bases; nucleotides outside the gene matches: 7. The CDR3 consists of 16 residues. The germline V gene encodes CDR1 MNHEY and CDR2 SVGAGI. The CDR3: CASSYETSGRNDEQFF. The CDR3 DNA reads as TGTGCCAGCAGTTACGAGACTAGCGGGAGAAATGATGAGCAGTTCTTC.

This clonotype was counted a few times. The V gene is TRBV29-1, the J gene TRBJ2-7, with 9 bases identical to TRBD1. Germline V CDR1 and CDR2: SQVTM, ANQGSEA. J was trimmed by 1 base and V by 5 bases; bases with no gene match: 6. This CDR3 contains 14 residues. The CDR3 region is CSVSGTGSSYEQYF. For the CDR3, the DNA is TGCAGCGTTTCCGGGACAGGGTCTTCCTACGAGCAGTACTTC.

This clonotype was counted many times. The rearrangement joins TRBV7-9 to TRBJ2-1; 14 bases match TRBD2. The CDR3 is 17 residues long. Germline trimming cut 4 bases from V and 5 bases from J; bases unmatched to any gene: 7. The germline gives CDR1 SEHNR, CDR2 FQNEAQ (reference sequence). CDR3 in amino acids: CASSSTSGRAPNNEQFF. The CDR3 DNA reads TGTGCCAGCAGCTCGACTAGCGGGAGGGCCCCCAACAATGAGCAGTTCTTC.

The J gene is TRBJ2-7, the V gene TRBV20-1; D is unresolved. Germline V gene lookup returns CDR1 DFQATT and CDR2 SNEGSKA (reference sequence). The CDR3 is made up of 12 amino acids. V was clipped by 6 bases and J by 3 bases, with 12 bases between them. The CDR3 loop reads CSAPWSDYEQYF. CDR3 DNA: TGCAGTGCCCCCTGGAGCGACTACGAGCAGTACTTC.

The chain joins TRBV29-1 to TRBJ2-1; D gene uncertain. V lost 7 bases to trimming and J lost 3 bases, with 13 bases between them. The CDR3 consists of 13 residues. In germline, CDR1 is SQVTM, CDR2 ANQGSEA. As DNA, the CDR3 is TGCAGCGCCACTTCCGGAGACTACAATGAGCAGTTCTTC. Its translation: CSATSGDYNEQFF.

The chain couples TRBV10-3 to TRBJ2-5; 10 bases agree with TRBD2. CDR3 length: 17 amino acids. After removal of 0 bases from V and 3 bases from J, the junction contained 7 bases not matched to a gene. Germline CDR1 reads ENHRY; CDR2 reads SYGVKD. CDR3 sequence (DNA): TGTGCCATCAGTGAGTCGAGGTCTAGCGGGGGTGAAGAGACCCAGTACTTC. This gives the protein CAISESRSSGGEETQYF.

This clonotype was counted only a few times. The V and J genes are TRBV29-1 and TRBJ2-3, with D perhaps TRBD2 (6 bases). The length of the CDR3 is 13 residues. Trimming pared 8 bases from V and 2 bases from J, leaving 14 bases between. Germline loops: CDR1 SQVTM, CDR2 ANQGSEA. The DNA of the CDR3 is TGCAGCAGCATGTGGGAGGACACAGATACGCAGTATTTT. It yields the protein CSSMWEDTDTQYF.

The chain carries TRBV29-1 and TRBJ2-7; D gene ambiguous. Germline CDR1 SQVTM, CDR2 ANQGSEA. Trimming took off 1 base at V and 2 bases at J, with 9 bases between the two ends. This CDR3 spans 13 amino acids. DNA for the CDR3: TGCAGCGTTGAAGGAAACCGAACCTACGAGCAGTACTTC. Translating it yields CSVEGNRTYEQYF.

V usage is TRBV12-3 or TRBV12-4 and J usage is TRBJ2-1; 7 nucleotides align to TRBD2. V was clipped by 5 bases and J by 4 bases; unmatched bases: 8. This CDR3 is built from 15 residues. DNA for the CDR3: TGTGCCAGCAGTACTCTAGCGGTTCGGTACAATGAGCAGTTCTTC. Amino acids: CASSTLAVRYNEQFF.

Worth noting for this clonotype: This may be a read error, as it is one base from a much larger clone. The V gene is TRBV27, the J gene TRBJ2-5, with D hard to call. The CDR3 totals 12 residues. The V gene's germline CDR1 is MNHEY and CDR2 SMNVEV (reference sequence). The CDR3, as DNA: TGTGCCAGCAGTCCCACCGGTTTAACCCAGCACTTC. Translating gives CASSPTGLTQHF.

This clonotype has more than one count but fewer than ten. The rearrangement uses TRBV18 and TRBJ2-1; 7 bases align to TRBD1. V shed 3 bases, J shed 3 bases, and the junction held 2 bases outside the gene matches. Germline-derived CDR1 and CDR2 are KGHSH and LQKENI. The CDR3 runs to 14 residues. CDR3 nucleotide sequence: TGTGCCAGCTCACCGACAGGGATCTACAATGAGCAGTTCTTC. Its protein is CASSPTGIYNEQFF.

In its sample, this clonotype was seen a few times. This chain links TRBV6-1 with TRBJ2-4; TRBD1 matches at 9 bases. The CDR3 length is 16 residues. The germline gives CDR1 MNHNS, CDR2 SASEGT. V lost 6 bases to trimming and J lost 5 bases; unmatched junction nucleotides: 11. The CDR3 bases are TGTGCCAGCAGCCCGCGGGACAGGGCATCCGAAAACATTCAGTACTTC. Its protein is CASSPRDRASENIQYF.

There are a few counts of this clonotype. The V call is TRBV5-8, the J call TRBJ2-5, with 10 bases lining up with TRBD1. V shed 6 bases and J 5 bases; nucleotides not matched to a gene: 10. CDR3 length: 15 amino acids. Germline V lookup: CDR1 SGHTS, CDR2 YDEGEE. The CDR3 DNA reads TGTGCCAGCACCGGGTGGGGACAGGGGACCGAGACCCAGTACTTC. Translating it yields CASTGWGQGTETQYF.